Given below is one TCR beta chain in context. This record belongs to a study of blood T cell repertoires in COVID-19. In the study overall: T cells, B-cell-depleted T cells, or PBMCs provided the cDNA or gDNA that served as material.

The repertoire was sequenced with immunoSEQ multiplex PCR; TCRdb's copy has only in-frame clones and lacks some. The sample has about 48,000 clones, under 90% seen once. The clonotype comes from a woman of 80 years or more with COVID-19, enrolled during active disease. Material: peripheral blood.

The CDR3 spells CASSQETGWSGELFF. CDR3 in DNA: TGTGCCAGCAGCCAAGAGACAGGGTGGTCCGGGGAGCTGTTTTTT. V and J are TRBV3-1 (or the pseudogene TRBV3-2) and TRBJ2-2; TRBD1 matches 7 bases. Germline lookup yields CDR1 LGHDT and CDR2 YNNKEL (reference sequence). CDR3 length: 15 residues. The V and J ends lost 0 bases and 6 bases, in that order; junction bases with no gene match: 4.